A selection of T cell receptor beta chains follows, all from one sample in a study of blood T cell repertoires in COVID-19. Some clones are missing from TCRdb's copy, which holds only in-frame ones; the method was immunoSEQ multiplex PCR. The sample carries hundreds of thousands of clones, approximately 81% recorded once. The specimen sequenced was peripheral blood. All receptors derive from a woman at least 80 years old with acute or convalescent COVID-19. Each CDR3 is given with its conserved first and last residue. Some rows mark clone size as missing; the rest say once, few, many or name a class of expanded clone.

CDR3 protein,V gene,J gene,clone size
CASSLDFPSSDTQYF,TRBV5-5,TRBJ2-3,NA
CASSQDSTYYEQYF,TRBV4-1,TRBJ2-7,NA
CASSQVLAGVSSYNEQFF,TRBV4-1,TRBJ2-1,NA
CASSLEVGELFF,TRBV7-3,TRBJ2-2,NA
CAISGEGLPGNTIYF,TRBV10-3,TRBJ1-3,NA
CASSREGSTDTQYF,TRBV18,TRBJ2-3,NA
CASSLESYTEAFF,TRBV7-6,TRBJ1-1,NA
CASSEKQGGSNQPQHF,TRBV2,TRBJ1-5,many
CASKTAMNTEAFF,TRBV12-3/TRBV12-4,TRBJ1-1,NA
CASSSGAGGGNEQFF,TRBV7-9,TRBJ2-1,NA
CASSIGGASGEQFF,TRBV19,TRBJ2-1,NA
CAWSSSTDTQYF,TRBV30,TRBJ2-3,NA
CSVEPQSGGTWNTEAFF,TRBV29-1,TRBJ1-1,few
CAWRASGTYEQYF,TRBV30,TRBJ2-7,NA
CASTTGGTDNSPLHF,TRBV3-1/TRBV3-2,TRBJ1-6,NA
CASSGARTPTNTEAFF,TRBV5-1,TRBJ1-1,NA
CAWSPGDRGSPLHF,TRBV30,TRBJ1-6,NA
CASTEAGRYEQYF,TRBV3-1/TRBV3-2,TRBJ2-7,NA
CASSPRAGTYEQYF,TRBV14,TRBJ2-7,once
CASSSLTGELFF,TRBV5-6,TRBJ2-2,once
CASSLDQGYTDTQYF,TRBV11-2,TRBJ2-3,NA
CARSFRGGKNTGELFF,TRBV28,TRBJ2-2,NA
CASSRRTGETQYF,TRBV25-1,TRBJ2-5,few
CASRPFIAGGGYEQYF,TRBV5-1,TRBJ2-7,NA
CATAWGRQGAHEQFF,TRBV2,TRBJ2-1,NA
CASKVSGNEMNTEAFF,TRBV6-4,TRBJ1-1,NA
CASSPSGGPDGYTF,TRBV3-1/TRBV3-2,TRBJ1-2,NA
CASSYGQIAYEQYF,TRBV5-4,TRBJ2-7,NA
CASSPGASGNTIYF,TRBV6-5,TRBJ1-3,NA